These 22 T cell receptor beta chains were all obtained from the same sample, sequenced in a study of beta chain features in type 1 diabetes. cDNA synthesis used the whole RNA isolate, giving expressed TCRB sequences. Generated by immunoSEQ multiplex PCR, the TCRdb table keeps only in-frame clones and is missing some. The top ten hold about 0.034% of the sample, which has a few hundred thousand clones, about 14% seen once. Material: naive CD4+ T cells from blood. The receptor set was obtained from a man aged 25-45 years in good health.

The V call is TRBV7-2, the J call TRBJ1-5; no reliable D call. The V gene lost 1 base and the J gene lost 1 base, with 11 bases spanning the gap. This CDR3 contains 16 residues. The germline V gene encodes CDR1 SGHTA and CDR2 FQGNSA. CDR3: CASSLGVSLSNQPQHF. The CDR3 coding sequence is TGTGCCAGCAGCTTAGGCGTGTCACTGAGCAATCAGCCCCAGCATTTT.

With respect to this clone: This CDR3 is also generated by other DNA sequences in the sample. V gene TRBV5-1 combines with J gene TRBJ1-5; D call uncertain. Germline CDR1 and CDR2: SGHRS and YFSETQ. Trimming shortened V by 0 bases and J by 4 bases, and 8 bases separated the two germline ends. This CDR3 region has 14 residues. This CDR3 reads CASSLEGSNQPQHF. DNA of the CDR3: TGCGCCAGCAGCTTGGAAGGCAGTAATCAGCCCCAGCATTTT.

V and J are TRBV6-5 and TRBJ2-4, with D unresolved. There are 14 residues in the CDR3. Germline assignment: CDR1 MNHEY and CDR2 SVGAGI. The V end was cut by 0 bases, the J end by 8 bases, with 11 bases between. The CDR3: CASSYSPVMDIQYF. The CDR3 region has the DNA TGTGCCAGCAGTTACTCCCCAGTTATGGACATTCAGTACTTC.

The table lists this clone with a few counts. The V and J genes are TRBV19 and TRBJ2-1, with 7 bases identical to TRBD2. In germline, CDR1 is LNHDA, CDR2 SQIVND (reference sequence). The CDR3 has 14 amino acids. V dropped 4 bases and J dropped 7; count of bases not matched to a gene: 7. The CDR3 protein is CASSRTRWINEQFF. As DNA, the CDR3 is TGTGCCAGTAGTAGGACTAGGTGGATTAATGAGCAGTTCTTC.

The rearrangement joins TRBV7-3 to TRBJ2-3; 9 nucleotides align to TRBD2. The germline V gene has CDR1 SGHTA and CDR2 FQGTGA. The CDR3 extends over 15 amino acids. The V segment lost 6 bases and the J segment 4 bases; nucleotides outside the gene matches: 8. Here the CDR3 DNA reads TGTGCCAGCAGACAAGCGGGAGGACGGGCAGATACGCAGTATTTT. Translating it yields CASRQAGGRADTQYF.

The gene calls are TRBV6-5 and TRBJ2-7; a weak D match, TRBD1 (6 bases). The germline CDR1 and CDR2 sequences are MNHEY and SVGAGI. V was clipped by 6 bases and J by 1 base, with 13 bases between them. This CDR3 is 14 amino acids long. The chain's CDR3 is CASSLQQGSYEQYV. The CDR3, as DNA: TGTGCCAGCAGCCTACAACAGGGATCCTACGAGCAGTACGTC.

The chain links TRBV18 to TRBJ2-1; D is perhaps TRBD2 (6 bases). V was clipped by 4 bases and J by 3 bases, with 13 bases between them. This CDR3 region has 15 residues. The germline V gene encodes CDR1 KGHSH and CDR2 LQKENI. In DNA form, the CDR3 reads TGTGCCAGCTCACTTTTCGCGCGGGACTACAATGAGCAGTTCTTC. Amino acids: CASSLFARDYNEQFF. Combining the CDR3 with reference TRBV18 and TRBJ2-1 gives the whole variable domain NAGVMQNPRHLVRRRGQEARLRCSPMKGHSHVYWYRQLPEEGLKFMVYLQKENIIDESGMPKERFSAEFPKEGPSILRIQQVVRGDSAAYFCASSLFARDYNEQFFGPGTRLTVL.

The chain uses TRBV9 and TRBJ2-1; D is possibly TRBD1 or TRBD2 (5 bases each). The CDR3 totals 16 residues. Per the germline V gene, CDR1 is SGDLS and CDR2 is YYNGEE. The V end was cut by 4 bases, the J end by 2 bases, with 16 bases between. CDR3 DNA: TGTGCCAGCAGCAAAGCGTGGACGGGACCCTACAATGAGCAGTTCTTC. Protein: CASSKAWTGPYNEQFF.

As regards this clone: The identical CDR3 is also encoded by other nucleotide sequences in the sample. In DNA form, the CDR3 reads TGTGCCAGCAGCCCCCAAGAGACCCAGTACTTC. Its protein is CASSPQETQYF. The chain couples TRBV7-9 to TRBJ2-5; unclear D gene. Between the trimmed V and J ends, which lost 5 bases and 1 base, there was a span of 2 bases. There are 11 residues in the CDR3. Germline CDR1 reads SEHNR; CDR2 reads FQNEAQ (reference sequence).

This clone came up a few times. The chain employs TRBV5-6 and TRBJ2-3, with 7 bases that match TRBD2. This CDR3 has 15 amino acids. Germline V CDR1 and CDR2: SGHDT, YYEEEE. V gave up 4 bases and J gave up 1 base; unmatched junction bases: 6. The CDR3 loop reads CASSKSSGRTDTQYF. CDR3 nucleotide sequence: TGTGCCAGCAGCAAGTCTAGCGGACGCACAGATACGCAGTATTTT.

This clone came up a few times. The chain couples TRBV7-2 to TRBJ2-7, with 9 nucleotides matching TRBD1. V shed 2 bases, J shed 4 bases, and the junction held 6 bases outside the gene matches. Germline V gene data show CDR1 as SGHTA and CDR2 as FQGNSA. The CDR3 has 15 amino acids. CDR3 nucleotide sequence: TGTGCCAGCAGCTTATGGGGACAGGGCTCTTACGAGCAGTACTTC. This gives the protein CASSLWGQGSYEQYF.

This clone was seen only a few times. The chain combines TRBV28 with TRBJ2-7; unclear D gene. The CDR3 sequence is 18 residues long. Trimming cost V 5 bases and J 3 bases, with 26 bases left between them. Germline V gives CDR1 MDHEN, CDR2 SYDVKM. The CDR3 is CASSLHRIIGPPSYEQYV. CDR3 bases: TGTGCCAGCAGTCTGCATCGGATCATCGGACCCCCCAGCTACGAGCAGTACGTC.

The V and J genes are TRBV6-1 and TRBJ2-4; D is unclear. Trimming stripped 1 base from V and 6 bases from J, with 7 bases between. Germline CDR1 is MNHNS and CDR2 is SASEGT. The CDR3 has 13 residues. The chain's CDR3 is CASSEDNGNIQYF. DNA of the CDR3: TGTGCCAGCAGTGAAGATAACGGAAACATTCAGTACTTC.

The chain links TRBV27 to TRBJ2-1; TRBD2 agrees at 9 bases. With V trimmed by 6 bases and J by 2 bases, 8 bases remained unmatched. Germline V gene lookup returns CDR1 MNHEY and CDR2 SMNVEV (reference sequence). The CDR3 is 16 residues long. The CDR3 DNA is TGTGCCAGCAGACGACTAGCGGCAATAGCCTACAATGAGCAGTTCTTC. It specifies CASRRLAAIAYNEQFF.

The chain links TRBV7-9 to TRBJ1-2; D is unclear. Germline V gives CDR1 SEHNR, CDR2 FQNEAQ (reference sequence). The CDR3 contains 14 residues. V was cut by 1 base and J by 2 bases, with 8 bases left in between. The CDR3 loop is CASSLEGPNYGYTF. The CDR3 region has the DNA TGTGCCAGCAGCTTAGAGGGTCCGAACTATGGCTACACCTTC.

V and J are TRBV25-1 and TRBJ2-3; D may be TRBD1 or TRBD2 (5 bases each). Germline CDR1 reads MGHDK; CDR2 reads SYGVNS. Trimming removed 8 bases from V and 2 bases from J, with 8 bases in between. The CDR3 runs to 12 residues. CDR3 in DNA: TGTGCCAGCGGGACGCCCACAGATACGCAGTATTTT. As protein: CASGTPTDTQYF. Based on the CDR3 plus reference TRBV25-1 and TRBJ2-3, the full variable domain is EADIYQTPRYLVIGTGKKITLECSQTMGHDKMYWYQQDPGMELHLIHYSYGVNSTEKGDLSSESTVSRIRTEHFPLTLESARPSHTSQYLCASGTPTDTQYFGPGTRLTVL.

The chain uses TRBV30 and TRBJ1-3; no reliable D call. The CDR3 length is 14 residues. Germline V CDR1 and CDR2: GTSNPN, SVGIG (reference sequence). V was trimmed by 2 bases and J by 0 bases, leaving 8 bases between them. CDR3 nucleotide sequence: TGTGCCTGGAGTAAAGTCCACTCTGGAAACACCATATATTTT. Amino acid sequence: CAWSKVHSGNTIYF.

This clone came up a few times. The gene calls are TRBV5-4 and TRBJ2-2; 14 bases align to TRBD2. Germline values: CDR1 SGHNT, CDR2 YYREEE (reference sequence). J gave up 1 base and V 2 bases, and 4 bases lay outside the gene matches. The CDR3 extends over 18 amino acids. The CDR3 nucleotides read TGTGCCAGCAGCTTTGGCGGGACTAGCGGGGGGAACACCGGGGAGCTGTTTTTT. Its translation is CASSFGGTSGGNTGELFF.

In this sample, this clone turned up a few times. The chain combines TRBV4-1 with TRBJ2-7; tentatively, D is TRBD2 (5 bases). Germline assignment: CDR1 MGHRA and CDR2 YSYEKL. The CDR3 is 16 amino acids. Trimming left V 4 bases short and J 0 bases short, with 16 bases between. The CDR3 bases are TGCGCCAGCAGCCTTTATATGGACTGGAGCTCCTACGAGCAGTACTTC. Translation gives CASSLYMDWSSYEQYF.

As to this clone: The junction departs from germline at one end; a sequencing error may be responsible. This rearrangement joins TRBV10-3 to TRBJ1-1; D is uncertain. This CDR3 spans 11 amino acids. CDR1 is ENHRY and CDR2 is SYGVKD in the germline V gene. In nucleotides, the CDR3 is TGTGCCATCAGTGAGTCGGGCCAAGCGATCTTT. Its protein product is CAISESGQAIF.

CDR3: CASSIWTSGSSYEQYV. CDR3 bases: TGTGCCAGTAGTATCTGGACTAGCGGGAGCTCCTACGAGCAGTACGTC. This chain connects TRBV19 to TRBJ2-7; 13 bases are a match to TRBD2. The length of the CDR3 is 16 residues. Germline V gives CDR1 LNHDA, CDR2 SQIVND (reference sequence). The V gene end was trimmed by 3 bases and the J gene end by 0 bases; junction bases not matched to a gene: 2.

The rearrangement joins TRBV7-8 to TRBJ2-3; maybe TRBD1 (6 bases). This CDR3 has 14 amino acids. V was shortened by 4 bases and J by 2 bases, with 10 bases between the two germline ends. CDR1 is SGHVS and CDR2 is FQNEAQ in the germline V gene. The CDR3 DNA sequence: TGTGCCAGCAGCTCAGGGACACTCACAGATACGCAGTATTTT. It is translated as CASSSGTLTDTQYF.